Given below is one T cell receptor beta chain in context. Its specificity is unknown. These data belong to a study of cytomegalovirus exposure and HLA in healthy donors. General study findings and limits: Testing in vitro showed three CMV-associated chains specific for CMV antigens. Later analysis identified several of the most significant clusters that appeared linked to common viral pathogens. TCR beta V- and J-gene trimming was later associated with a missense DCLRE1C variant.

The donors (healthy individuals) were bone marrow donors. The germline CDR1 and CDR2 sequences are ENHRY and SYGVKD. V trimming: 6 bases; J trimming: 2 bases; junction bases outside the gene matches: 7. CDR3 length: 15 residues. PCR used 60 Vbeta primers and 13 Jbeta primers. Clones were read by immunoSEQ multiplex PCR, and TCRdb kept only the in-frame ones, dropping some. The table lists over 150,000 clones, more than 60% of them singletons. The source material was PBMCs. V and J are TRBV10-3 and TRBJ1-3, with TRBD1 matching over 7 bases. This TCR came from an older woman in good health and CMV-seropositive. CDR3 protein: CAIRITGTAGNTIYF. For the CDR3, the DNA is TGTGCCATCAGGATTACTGGGACAGCTGGAAACACCATATATTTT.